What follows are 14 T cell receptor beta chains derived from one specimen sequenced in a study of OX40 agonist ivuxolimab in advanced cancers. Assay used: immunoSEQ multiplex PCR; TCRdb lists only in-frame clones, some missing. The sample includes over 30,000 clones, around 80% of them seen just once. The material sequenced was CD4+ or CD8+ T cells sorted from blood, taken in a trial of the OX40 agonist ivuxolimab. The source is an adult with an advanced solid tumor such as melanoma, head and neck, liver or kidney cancer.

The chain employs TRBV11-2 and TRBJ2-1, with 9 bases aligning to TRBD2. Germline assignment: CDR1 SGHAT and CDR2 FQNNGV. V shed 3 bases, J shed 11 bases, and the junction held 5 bases outside the gene matches. The CDR3 extends over 13 amino acids. CDR3 loop: CASSFLAGPKQFF. The CDR3 nucleotides are TGTGCCAGCAGCTTCCTAGCGGGGCCCAAGCAGTTCTTC.

The chain recombines TRBV20-1 with TRBJ2-1, with D perhaps matching TRBD2 (5 bases). V lost 5 bases and J 9 bases, leaving 11 bases between the germline ends. Germline CDR1 and CDR2: DFQATT and SNEGSKA (reference sequence). The CDR3 has 11 residues. The chain's CDR3 is CSAARTPEQFF. CDR3 nucleotides: TGCAGTGCTGCCCGGACTCCTGAGCAGTTCTTC.

The V call is TRBV20-1, the J call TRBJ2-7; D remains ambiguous. The CDR3 runs 11 residues. CDR1 is DFQATT, CDR2 SNEGSKA, per germline (reference sequence). V was trimmed by 3 bases and J by 2 bases, leaving 5 bases between them. CDR3 sequence reads: CSASRTYEQYF. The CDR3 coding sequence is TGCAGTGCTAGTAGAACCTACGAGCAGTACTTC.

This chain connects TRBV28 to TRBJ1-5; TRBD1 is a possible D gene (6 bases). This CDR3 spans 16 amino acids. Germline V gives CDR1 MDHEN, CDR2 SYDVKM. V lost 1 base and J lost 5, with 15 bases in between. CDR3 sequence (DNA): TGTGCCAGCAGTTTATCCTCCGGCCGGGGGCATCAGCCCCAGCATTTT. The encoded protein is CASSLSSGRGHQPQHF.

This chain joins TRBV11-1 and TRBJ2-7; the match to TRBD1 covers 8 bases. Germline CDR1 and CDR2: SGHAT and FQDESV (reference sequence). After removal of 10 bases from V and 4 bases from J, the junction contained 6 bases not matched to a gene. This CDR3 is 12 amino acids long. The CDR3 is CATPQGEYEQYF. CDR3 nucleotides: TGTGCCACCCCACAGGGGGAGTACGAGCAGTACTTC.

V and J are TRBV28 and TRBJ2-5, with 9 bases aligning to TRBD2. The V and J ends lost 4 bases and 11 bases, in that order; junction bases with no gene match: 5. The CDR3 consists of 12 residues. Per germline, CDR1 MDHEN and CDR2 SYDVKM. The CDR3 reads CASSSSGVWQYF. The CDR3 DNA is TGTGCCAGCAGTTCTAGCGGGGTTTGGCAGTACTTC. Looking up the rest from reference TRBV28 and TRBJ2-5 gives the full variable domain: DVKVTQSSRYLVKRTGEKVFLECVQDMDHENMFWYRQDPGLGLRLIYFSYDVKMKEKGDIPEGYSVSREKKERFSLILESASTNQTSMYLCASSSSGVWQYFGPGTRLLVL.

CDR3 in amino acids: CASSQALGGAQYF. In DNA, the CDR3 is TGCGCCAGCAGCCAGGCACTGGGGGGCGCGCAGTATTTT. The chain uses TRBV4-1 and TRBJ2-3, with D perhaps being TRBD1 or TRBD2 (6 bases each). The CDR3 loop spans 13 amino acids. The germline V and J ends were trimmed by 3 bases and 10 bases, with 14 bases remaining between them. Germline V CDR1 and CDR2: MGHRA, YSYEKL.

The genes are TRBV10-3 and TRBJ2-3; 7 bases line up with TRBD2. With V trimmed by 6 bases and J by 0 bases, 6 bases remained unmatched. The CDR3 has 15 amino acids. The V gene's germline CDR1 is ENHRY and CDR2 SYGVKD. CDR3 region: CAIRGNGGSTDTQYF. For the CDR3, the DNA is TGTGCCATCAGGGGAAACGGGGGGAGCACAGATACGCAGTATTTT.

The V call is TRBV11-3, the J call TRBJ2-6; D is possibly TRBD2 (5 bases). Trimming removed 5 bases from V and 1 base from J, with 12 bases in between. The CDR3 extends over 16 amino acids. Germline V gene sequence: CDR1 SGHNT, CDR2 YENEEA. CDR3 protein: CASSLRTGSGANVLTF. CDR3 in DNA: TGTGCCAGCAGCCTAAGGACGGGGTCTGGGGCCAACGTCCTGACTTTC.

V is TRBV5-1 and J is TRBJ1-1, with a weak D call TRBD1 (6 bases). Trimming shortened V by 4 bases and J by 5 bases, and 21 bases separated the two germline ends. Per the germline V gene, CDR1 is SGHRS and CDR2 is YFSETQ. The CDR3 runs to 16 residues. The CDR3 DNA follows: TGCGCCAGCAGCCGTGGCAGGGGAGTAGTAAGGACTGAAGCTTTCTTT. It translates to CASSRGRGVVRTEAFF. Looking up the rest from reference TRBV5-1 and TRBJ1-1 gives the full variable domain: KAGVTQTPRYLIKTRGQQVTLSCSPISGHRSVSWYQQTPGQGLQFLFEYFSETQRNKGNFPGRFSGRQFSNSRSEMNVSTLELGDSALYLCASSRGRGVVRTEAFFGQGTRLTVV.

J is TRBJ2-5 and V is TRBV4-1; D is ambiguous. Per germline, CDR1 MGHRA and CDR2 YSYEKL. Between the trimmed V and J ends, which lost 0 bases and 0 bases, there was a span of 8 bases. The CDR3 runs to 15 residues. The CDR3, as DNA: TGCGCCAGCAGCCAAGACGTAACGGACCAAGAGACCCAGTACTTC. Translating it yields CASSQDVTDQETQYF.

V is TRBV11-2 and J is TRBJ2-7, with D possibly matching TRBD2 (7 bases). Deletions cut 1 base from V and 2 bases from J, with 15 bases between. CDR1 and CDR2 from the germline V gene are SGHAT and FQNNGV. CDR3 size: 16 residues. The CDR3 coding sequence is TGTGCCAGCAGCTTAGTTGGGAGGGGGGCCCCCTACGAGCAGTACTTC. This codes for CASSLVGRGAPYEQYF.

The chain recombines TRBV6-5 with TRBJ1-1, with TRBD1 as a possible D gene (5 bases). The germline V and J ends were trimmed by 2 bases and 6 bases, with 7 bases remaining between them. This CDR3 is 12 amino acids long. Germline V lookup: CDR1 MNHEY, CDR2 SVGAGI. DNA for the CDR3: TGTGCCAGCAGTTACGGAGGGGCTGAAGCTTTCTTT. It encodes CASSYGGAEAFF.

V gene TRBV7-6 combines with J gene TRBJ2-1, with a weak D call TRBD2 (5 bases). From germline, CDR1 is SGHVS and CDR2 FNYEAQ. V lost 5 bases to trimming and J lost 10 bases, with 12 bases between them. This CDR3 has 12 residues. The CDR3, as DNA: TGTGCCAGCAGCCTATTCGAGCGGGAGCAGTTCTTC. It specifies CASSLFEREQFF.